This T cell receptor (beta chain) appears in the sequencing data of a study of T cell changes during pregnancy in multiple sclerosis. The V and J ends lost 3 bases and 8 bases respectively, with 21 bases between them. The CDR3 has 16 amino acids. In germline, CDR1 is MNHNS, CDR2 SASEGT. Sequencing was performed with immunoSEQ multiplex PCR; in TCRdb, only in-frame clones are kept and a portion is missing. The table has roughly 42,000 clones, around 90% seen once. This TCR came from a female donor with multiple sclerosis, enrolled in a pregnancy study. This sample comprised CD4+ T cells from peripheral blood mononuclear cells, obtained in the first trimester of pregnancy. The rearrangement links TRBV6-1 to TRBJ2-3, with D possibly matching TRBD1 (6 bases). This CDR3 reads CASSDTRTGHGSTQYF. The CDR3 DNA is TGTGCCAGCAGTGACACCAGGACGGGACACGGTTCTACGCAGTATTTT.